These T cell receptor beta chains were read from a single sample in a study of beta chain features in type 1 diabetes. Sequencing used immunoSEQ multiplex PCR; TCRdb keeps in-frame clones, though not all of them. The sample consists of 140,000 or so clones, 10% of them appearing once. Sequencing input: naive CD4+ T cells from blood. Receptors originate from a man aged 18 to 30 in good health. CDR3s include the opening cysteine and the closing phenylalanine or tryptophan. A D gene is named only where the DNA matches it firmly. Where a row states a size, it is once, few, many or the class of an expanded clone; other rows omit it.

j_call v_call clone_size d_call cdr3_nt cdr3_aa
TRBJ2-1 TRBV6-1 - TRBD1 TGTGCCAGCAGTCGACAGGGGTCTTACAATGAGCAGTTCTTC CASSRQGSYNEQFF
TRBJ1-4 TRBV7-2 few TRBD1 TGTGCCAGCAGCATTGGAGACAGGGTTCGAGAAAAACTGTTTTTT CASSIGDRVREKLFF
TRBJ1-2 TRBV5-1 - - TGCGCCAGCAGCTTGGCCGAGGCTCCTATCGGCTACACCTTC CASSLAEAPIGYTF
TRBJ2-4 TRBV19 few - TGTGCCAGCAAGGACACCCTAGCCAAAAACATTCAGTACTTC CASKDTLAKNIQYF
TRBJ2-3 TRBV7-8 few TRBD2 TGTGCCAGCAGCCTTGTTCTAGCGGGGGGGCTTTCGGATACGCAGTATTTT CASSLVLAGGLSDTQYF
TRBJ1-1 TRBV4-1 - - TGCGCCAGCAGCCAAGATAACTACGTCGGACAGTGGAACACTGAAGCTTTCTTT CASSQDNYVGQWNTEAFF
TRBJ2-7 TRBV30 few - TGTGCCTGGAGCACTACCTACGAGCAGTACTTC CAWSTTYEQYF
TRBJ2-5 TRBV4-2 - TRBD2 TGTGCCAGCAGCCAAGCTAGCGGGGGGGGCTCGGAGACCCAGTACTTC CASSQASGGGSETQYF
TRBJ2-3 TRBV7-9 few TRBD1 TGTGCCAGCAGCGAGGACAGGGGGCGGGCAGATACGCAGTATTTT CASSEDRGRADTQYF
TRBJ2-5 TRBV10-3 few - TGTGCCATCAAAGGGAGGTGGGGTGAGACCCAGTACTTC CAIKGRWGETQYF
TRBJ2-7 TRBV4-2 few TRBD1 TGTGCCAGCAGCGTCATAAACAGGGGCGACGAGCAGTACTTC CASSVINRGDEQYF
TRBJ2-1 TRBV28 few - TGTGCCAGCAGTCTCTCTCAGGGCAATGAGCAGTTCTTC CASSLSQGNEQFF
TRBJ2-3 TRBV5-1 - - TGCGCCAGCAGCCTAACGCAGAATCCCCCAGGGTGGGCCACAGATACGCAGTATTTT CASSLTQNPPGWATDTQYF
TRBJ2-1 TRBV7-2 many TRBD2 TGTGCCAGCAGCCAGGGACTAGCGGCGCGGCATGAGCAGTTCTTC CASSQGLAARHEQFF
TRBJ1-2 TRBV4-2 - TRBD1 TGTGCCAGCAGCCAAGAAGGACAGGGAGCATCCTATGGCTACACCTTC CASSQEGQGASYGYTF
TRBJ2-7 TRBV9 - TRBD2 TGTGCCAGCAGCCGGGGGGGCAATTACGAGCAGTACTTC CASSRGGNYEQYF
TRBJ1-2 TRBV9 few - TGTGCCAGCAGCGTAGGTCCGCCCCCGGAGGGCTATGGCTACACCTTC CASSVGPPPEGYGYTF
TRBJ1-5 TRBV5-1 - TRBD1 TGCGCCAGCAGCACGGGACAGGGTAGCAATCAGCCCCAGCATTTT CASSTGQGSNQPQHF
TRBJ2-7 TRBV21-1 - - TGTGCCAGCAGCAAAGCGAGAGCGGAGGAGTTGTGGGAGCAGTACTTC CASSKARAEELWEQYF
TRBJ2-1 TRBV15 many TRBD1 TGTGCCACCAGCAGAGGACAGGGGGACTACAATGAGCAGTTCTTC CATSRGQGDYNEQFF
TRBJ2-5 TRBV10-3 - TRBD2 TGTGCCATCAGTGAGTCGCGGGGGGATGCGGAGACCCAGTACTTC CAISESRGDAETQYF
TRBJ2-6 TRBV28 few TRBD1 TGTGCCAGCGTCGGGACAGGGGGTTCTGGGGCCAACGTCCTGACTTTC CASVGTGGSGANVLTF
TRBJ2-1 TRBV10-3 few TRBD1 TGTGCCATCAGTGACCGACAGGGTAAGCAGTTCTTC CAISDRQGKQFF
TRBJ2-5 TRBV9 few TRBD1 TGTGCCAGCAGCGTAGTGGCTCGACAGGGGACAGAGACCCAGTACTTC CASSVVARQGTETQYF
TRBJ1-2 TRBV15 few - TGTGCCACCAGCAGAGATCGAGGCACCCCATCGTCCTTC CATSRDRGTPSSF
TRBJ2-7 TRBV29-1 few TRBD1 TGCAGCGTTGAAAGACGAGCCTCCCGAGGACAGGTCTCCTACGAGCAGTACTTC CSVERRASRGQVSYEQYF
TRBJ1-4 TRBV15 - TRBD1 TGTGCCACCAGCAGACCGCGACAGGGGACCGGTAATGAAAAACTGTTTTTT CATSRPRQGTGNEKLFF